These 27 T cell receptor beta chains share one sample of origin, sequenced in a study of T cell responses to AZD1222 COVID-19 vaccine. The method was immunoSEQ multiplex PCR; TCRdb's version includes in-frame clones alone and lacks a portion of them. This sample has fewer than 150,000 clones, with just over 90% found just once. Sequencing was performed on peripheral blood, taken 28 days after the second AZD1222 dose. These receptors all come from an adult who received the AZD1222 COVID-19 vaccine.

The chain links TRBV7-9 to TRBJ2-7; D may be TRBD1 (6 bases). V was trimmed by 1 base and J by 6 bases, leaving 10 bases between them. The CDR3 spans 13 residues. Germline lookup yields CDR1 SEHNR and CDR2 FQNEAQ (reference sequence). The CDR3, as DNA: TGTGCCAGCAGCTTAGGTGCAGGGGTCGAGCAGTACTTC. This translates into CASSLGAGVEQYF.

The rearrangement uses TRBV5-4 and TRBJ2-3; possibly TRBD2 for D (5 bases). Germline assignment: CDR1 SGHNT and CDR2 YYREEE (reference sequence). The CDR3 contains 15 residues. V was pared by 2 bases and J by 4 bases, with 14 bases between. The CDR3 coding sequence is TGTGCCAGCAGCTTTCTACTAGGAGGCCCAGATACGCAGTATTTT. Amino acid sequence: CASSFLLGGPDTQYF.

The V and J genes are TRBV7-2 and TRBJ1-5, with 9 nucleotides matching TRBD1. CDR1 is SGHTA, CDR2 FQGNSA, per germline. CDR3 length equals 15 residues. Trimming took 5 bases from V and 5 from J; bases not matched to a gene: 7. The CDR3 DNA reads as TGTGCCAGCAGCCGGGACAGGGTTCTGGATCAGCCCCAGCATTTT. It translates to CASSRDRVLDQPQHF.

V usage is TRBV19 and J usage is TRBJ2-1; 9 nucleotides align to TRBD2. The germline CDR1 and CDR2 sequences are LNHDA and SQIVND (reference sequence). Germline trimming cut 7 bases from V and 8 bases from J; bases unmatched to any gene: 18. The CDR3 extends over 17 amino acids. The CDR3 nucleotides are TGTGCCAGTATTGGCCCCCGCTTGCGGGAGGGTGAGGATGAGCAGTTCTTC. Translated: CASIGPRLREGEDEQFF.

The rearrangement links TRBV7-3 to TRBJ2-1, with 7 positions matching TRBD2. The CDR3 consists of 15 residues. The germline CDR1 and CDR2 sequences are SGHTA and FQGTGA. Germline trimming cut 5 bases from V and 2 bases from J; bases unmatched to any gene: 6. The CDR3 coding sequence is TGTGCCAGCAGCCTGGGAGGGAACACCTACAATGAGCAGTTCTTC. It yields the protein CASSLGGNTYNEQFF.

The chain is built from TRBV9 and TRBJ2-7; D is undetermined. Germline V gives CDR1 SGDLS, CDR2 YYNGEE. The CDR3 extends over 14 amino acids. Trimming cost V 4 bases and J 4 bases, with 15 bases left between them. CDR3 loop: CASSPSFFGYEQYF. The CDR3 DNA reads TGTGCCAGCAGCCCCTCCTTCTTCGGGTACGAGCAGTACTTC.

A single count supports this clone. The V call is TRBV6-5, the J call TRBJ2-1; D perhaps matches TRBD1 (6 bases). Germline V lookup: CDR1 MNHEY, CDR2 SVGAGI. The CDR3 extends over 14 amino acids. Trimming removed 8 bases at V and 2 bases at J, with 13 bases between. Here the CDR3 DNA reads TGTGCCAGCGGGTTGGGGGCCCCCTACAATGAGCAGTTCTTC. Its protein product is CASGLGAPYNEQFF.

CDR3 region: CASSSRGDNNEKLFF. DNA of the CDR3: TGTGCCAGCAGCTCCAGGGGTGATAATAATGAAAAACTGTTTTTT. This sequence joins TRBV7-9 and TRBJ1-4; a possible D gene is TRBD1 (6 bases). Deletions cut 4 bases from V and 4 bases from J, with 13 bases between. The CDR3 runs to 15 residues. Germline CDR1 and CDR2: SEHNR and FQNEAQ (reference sequence).

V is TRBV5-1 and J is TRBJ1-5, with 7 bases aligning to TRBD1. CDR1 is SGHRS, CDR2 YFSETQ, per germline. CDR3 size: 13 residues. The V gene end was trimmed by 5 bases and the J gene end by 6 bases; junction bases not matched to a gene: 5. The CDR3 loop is CASREDRSQPQHF. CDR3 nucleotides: TGCGCCAGCAGGGAGGACAGGAGTCAGCCCCAGCATTTT.

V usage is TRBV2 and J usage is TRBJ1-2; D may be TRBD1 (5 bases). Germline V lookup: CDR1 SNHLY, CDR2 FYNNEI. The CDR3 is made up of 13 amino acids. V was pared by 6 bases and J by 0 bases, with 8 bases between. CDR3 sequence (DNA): TGTGCCAGCAGCTCAGGGCCTAACTATGGCTACACCTTC. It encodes CASSSGPNYGYTF.

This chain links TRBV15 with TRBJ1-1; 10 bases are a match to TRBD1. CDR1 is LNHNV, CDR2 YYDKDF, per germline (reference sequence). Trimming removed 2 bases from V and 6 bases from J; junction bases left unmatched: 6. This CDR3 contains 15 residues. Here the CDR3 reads CATSRYDRGRPEAFF. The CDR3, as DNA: TGTGCCACCAGCAGATACGACAGGGGGCGGCCTGAAGCTTTCTTT.

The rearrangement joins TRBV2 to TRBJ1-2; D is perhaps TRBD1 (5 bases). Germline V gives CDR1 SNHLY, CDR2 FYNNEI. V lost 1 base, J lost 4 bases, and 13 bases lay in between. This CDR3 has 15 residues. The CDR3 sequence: CASSEESSGLYGYTF. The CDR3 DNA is TGTGCCAGCAGTGAAGAGAGCTCGGGGCTCTATGGCTACACCTTC.

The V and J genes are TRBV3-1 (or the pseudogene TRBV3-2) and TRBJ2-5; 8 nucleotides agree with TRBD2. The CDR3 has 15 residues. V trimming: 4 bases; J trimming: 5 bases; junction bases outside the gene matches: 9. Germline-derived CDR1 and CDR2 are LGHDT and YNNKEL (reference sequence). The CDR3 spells CASSRPGLDAETQYF. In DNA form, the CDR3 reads TGTGCCAGCAGCCGCCCGGGACTAGACGCGGAGACCCAGTACTTC.

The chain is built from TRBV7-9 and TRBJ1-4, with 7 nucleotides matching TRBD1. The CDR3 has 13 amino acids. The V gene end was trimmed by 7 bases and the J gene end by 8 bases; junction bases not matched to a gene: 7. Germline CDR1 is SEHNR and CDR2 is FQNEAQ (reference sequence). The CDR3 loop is CASTLAGGEKLFF. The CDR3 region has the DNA TGTGCCAGCACCCTGGCAGGGGGGGAAAAACTGTTTTTT.

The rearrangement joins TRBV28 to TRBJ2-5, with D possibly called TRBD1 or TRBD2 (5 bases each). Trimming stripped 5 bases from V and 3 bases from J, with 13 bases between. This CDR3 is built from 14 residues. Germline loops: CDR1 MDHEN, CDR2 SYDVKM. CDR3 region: CASSPRGREETQYF. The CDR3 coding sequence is TGTGCCAGCAGTCCCCGGGGCAGAGAAGAGACCCAGTACTTC.

CDR3 nucleotide sequence: TGTGCCAGCAGTTTCCGGGGACCCTCGAAAGTCCTCCACTTT. Amino acids: CASSFRGPSKVLHF. The chain carries TRBV27 and TRBJ1-6; D is possibly TRBD1 (5 bases). V was trimmed by 3 bases and J by 15 bases, leaving 18 bases between them. The CDR3 is made up of 14 amino acids. Germline CDR1 reads MNHEY; CDR2 reads SMNVEV (reference sequence).

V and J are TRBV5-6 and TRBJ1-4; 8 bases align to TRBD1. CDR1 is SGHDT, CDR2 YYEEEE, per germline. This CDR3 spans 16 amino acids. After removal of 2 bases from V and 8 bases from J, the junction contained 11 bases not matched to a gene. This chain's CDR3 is CASSFKAGGAGEKLFF. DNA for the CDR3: TGTGCCAGCAGCTTTAAAGCAGGGGGCGCTGGGGAAAAACTGTTTTTT.

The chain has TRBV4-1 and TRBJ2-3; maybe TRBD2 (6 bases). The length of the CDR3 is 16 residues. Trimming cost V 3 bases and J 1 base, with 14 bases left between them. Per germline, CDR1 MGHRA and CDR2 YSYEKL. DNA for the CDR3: TGCGCCAGCAGCCAGACTAGAACCCCCCGCACAGATACGCAGTATTTT. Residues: CASSQTRTPRTDTQYF.

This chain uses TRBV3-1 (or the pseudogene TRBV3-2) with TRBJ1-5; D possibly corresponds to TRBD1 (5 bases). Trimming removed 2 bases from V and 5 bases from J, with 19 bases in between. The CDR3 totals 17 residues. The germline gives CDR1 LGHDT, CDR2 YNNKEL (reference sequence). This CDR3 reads CASSQFPAGKVDQPQHF. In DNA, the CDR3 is TGTGCCAGCAGCCAATTCCCGGCAGGGAAGGTGGATCAGCCCCAGCATTTT.

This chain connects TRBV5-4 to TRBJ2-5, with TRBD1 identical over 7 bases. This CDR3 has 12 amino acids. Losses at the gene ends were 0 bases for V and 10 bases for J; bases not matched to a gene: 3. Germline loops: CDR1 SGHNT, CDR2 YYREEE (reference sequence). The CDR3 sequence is CASSLDTGDQYF. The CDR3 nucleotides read TGTGCCAGCAGCTTGGACACAGGGGACCAGTACTTC. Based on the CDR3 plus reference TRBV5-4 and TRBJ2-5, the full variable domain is ETGVTQSPTHLIKTRGQQVTLRCSSQSGHNTVSWYQQALGQGPQFIFQYYREEENGRGNFPPRFSGLQFPNYSSELNVNALELDDSALYLCASSLDTGDQYFGPGTRLLVL.

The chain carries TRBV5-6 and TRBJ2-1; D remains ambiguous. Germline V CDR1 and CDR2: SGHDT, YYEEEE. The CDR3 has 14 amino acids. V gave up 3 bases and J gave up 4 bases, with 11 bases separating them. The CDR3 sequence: CASSSLDPYNEQFF. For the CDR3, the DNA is TGTGCCAGCAGCTCGTTAGACCCATACAATGAGCAGTTCTTC.

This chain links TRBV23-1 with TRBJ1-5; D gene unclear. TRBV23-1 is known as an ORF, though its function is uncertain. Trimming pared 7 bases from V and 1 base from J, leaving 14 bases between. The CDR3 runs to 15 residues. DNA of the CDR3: TGCGCCAGCAACACCTCGGCCGTGAGCAATCAGCCCCAGCATTTT. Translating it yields CASNTSAVSNQPQHF.

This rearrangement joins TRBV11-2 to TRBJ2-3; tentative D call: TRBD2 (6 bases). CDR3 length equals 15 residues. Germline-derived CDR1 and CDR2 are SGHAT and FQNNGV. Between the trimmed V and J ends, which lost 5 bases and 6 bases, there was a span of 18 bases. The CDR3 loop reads CASSRRGSPLDTQYF. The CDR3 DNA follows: TGTGCCAGCAGCCGTCGGGGGTCCCCTTTGGATACGCAGTATTTT.

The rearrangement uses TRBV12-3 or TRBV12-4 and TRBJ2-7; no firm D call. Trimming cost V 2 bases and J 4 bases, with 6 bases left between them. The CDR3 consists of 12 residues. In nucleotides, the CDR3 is TGTGCCAGCAGTTTATATCGGTACGAGCAGTACTTC. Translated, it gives CASSLYRYEQYF.

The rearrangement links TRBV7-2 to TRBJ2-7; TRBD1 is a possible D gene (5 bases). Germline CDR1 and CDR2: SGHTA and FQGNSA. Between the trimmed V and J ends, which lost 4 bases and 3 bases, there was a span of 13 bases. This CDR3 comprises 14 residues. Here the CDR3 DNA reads TGTGCCAGCAGCTCACAGCAGGGTTTCTACGAGCAGTACTTC. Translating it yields CASSSQQGFYEQYF.

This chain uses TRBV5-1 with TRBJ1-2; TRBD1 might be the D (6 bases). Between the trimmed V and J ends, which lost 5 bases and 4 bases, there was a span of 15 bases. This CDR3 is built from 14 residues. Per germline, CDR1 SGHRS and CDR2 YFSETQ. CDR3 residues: CASSHGDNSYGYTF. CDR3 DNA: TGCGCCAGCAGTCACGGGGACAACTCCTATGGCTACACCTTC.

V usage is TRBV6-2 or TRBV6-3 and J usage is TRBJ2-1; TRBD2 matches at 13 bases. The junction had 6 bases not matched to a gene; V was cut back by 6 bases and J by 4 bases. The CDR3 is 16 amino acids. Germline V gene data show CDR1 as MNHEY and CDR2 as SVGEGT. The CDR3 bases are TGTGCCAGCAGCACCATGACTAGCGGGGGGTACAATGAGCAGTTCTTC. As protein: CASSTMTSGGYNEQFF.